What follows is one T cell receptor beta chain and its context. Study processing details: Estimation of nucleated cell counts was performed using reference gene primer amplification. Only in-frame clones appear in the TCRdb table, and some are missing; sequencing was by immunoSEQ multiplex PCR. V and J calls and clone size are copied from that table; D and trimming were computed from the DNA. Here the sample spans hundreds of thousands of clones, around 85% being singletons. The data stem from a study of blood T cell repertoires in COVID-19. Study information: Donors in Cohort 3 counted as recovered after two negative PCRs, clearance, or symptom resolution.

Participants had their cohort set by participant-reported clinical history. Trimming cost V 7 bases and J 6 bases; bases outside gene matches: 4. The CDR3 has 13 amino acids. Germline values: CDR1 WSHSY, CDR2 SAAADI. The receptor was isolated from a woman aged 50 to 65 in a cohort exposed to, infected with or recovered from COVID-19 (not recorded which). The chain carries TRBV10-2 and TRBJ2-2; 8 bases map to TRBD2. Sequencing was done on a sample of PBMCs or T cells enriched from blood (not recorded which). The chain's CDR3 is CASIGGAPGELFF. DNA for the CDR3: TGCGCCAGCATCGGGGGGGCCCCCGGGGAGCTGTTTTTT.